This TCR beta chain derives from a study of T-cell memory formation after mild COVID-19. General study findings and limits: Those CD4+ clones that contracted were mainly in CM and EM (CD8+ ones in EMRA).

Amplification by 5'RACE using constant-segment primers produced TCR alpha and TCR beta cDNA libraries that carried sample barcodes and UMIs. TCRdb reanalysed the 5' RACE reads using MiXCR and keeps one entry per CDR3 protein. The data hold more than 300,000 distinct CDR3 sequences, with 13% to 15% observed a single time. CDR3 length: 16 residues. V lost 5 bases to trimming and J lost 1 base, with 14 bases between them. Germline V CDR1 and CDR2: SGHTA, FQGTGA. This clonotype was detected only a few times. The antigen is not known. The rearrangement joins TRBV7-3 to TRBJ2-2; D possibly corresponds to TRBD1 (6 bases). Sequencing was done on a sample of PBMCs or a T cell subset sorted from them (not recorded which). This receptor was obtained from a man aged 18 to 29 who had mild COVID-19 (a few samples of this study predate the infection). Cell type and time point are not known. The CDR3 region has the DNA TGTGCCAGCAGCCGGACAGTGGTCAAGAACACCGGGGAGCTGTTTTTT. This encodes CASSRTVVKNTGELFF.